The 23 T cell receptor beta chains in this list originate from one sample, sequenced in a study of identifying expanded T cells in peripheral blood. Profiling relied on immunoSEQ multiplex PCR, and the TCRdb table lists in-frame clones only, not all of them. The profile shows tens of thousands of clones, roughly 88% of them singletons. The material sequenced was blood. These receptors originate from a person aged 18-70 years in good health.

The table lists this clone with a count of one. V usage is TRBV6-5 and J usage is TRBJ1-6; D is unclear. Per the germline V gene, CDR1 is MNHEY and CDR2 is SVGAGI. The CDR3 is 14 residues long. The V end was cut by 2 bases, the J end by 5 bases, with 7 bases between. The CDR3: CASSYLANNSPLHF. The DNA of the CDR3 is TGTGCCAGCAGTTACCTCGCTAATAATTCACCCCTCCACTTT.

The chain is built from TRBV15 and TRBJ1-5, with TRBD1 matching 10 bases. Trimming took 0 bases from V and 5 from J; bases not matched to a gene: 4. CDR1 is LNHNV and CDR2 is YYDKDF in the germline V gene (reference sequence). The CDR3 is made up of 16 amino acids. The CDR3 protein is CATSREDRGGYQPQHF. The CDR3 nucleotides are TGTGCCACCAGCAGAGAGGACAGGGGGGGTTATCAGCCCCAGCATTTT.

The rearrangement joins TRBV12-5 to TRBJ1-5, with TRBD1 matching 8 bases. The V gene's germline CDR1 is LGHNT and CDR2 FRNRAP. J was trimmed by 6 bases and V by 1 base; bases with no gene match: 8. The CDR3 is made up of 16 amino acids. The CDR3 protein is CASGLEAGGAGQPQHF. The CDR3 region has the DNA TGTGCTAGTGGTTTGGAGGCAGGGGGCGCGGGTCAGCCCCAGCATTTT. Complete variable domain (other parts from reference TRBV12-5 and TRBJ1-5): DARVTQTPRHKVTEMGQEVTMRCQPILGHNTVFWYRQTMMQGLELLAYFRNRAPLDDSGMPKDRFSAEMPDATLATLKIQPSEPRDSAVYFCASGLEAGGAGQPQHFGDGTRLSIL.

CDR3 bases: TGTGCCAGCAGCCGTTGGGGCAGTCAAGAGACCCAGTACTTC. This codes for CASSRWGSQETQYF. The V and J genes are TRBV7-9 and TRBJ2-5; D possibly corresponds to TRBD1 (5 bases). The CDR3 is 14 residues long. V was shortened by 5 bases and J by 2 bases, with 12 bases between the two germline ends. In germline, CDR1 is SEHNR, CDR2 FQNEAQ (reference sequence). The full variable domain, its missing parts supplied by reference TRBV7-9 and TRBJ2-5, is DTGVSQNPRHKITKRGQNVTFRCDPISEHNRLYWYRQTLGQGPEFLTYFQNEAQLEKSRLLSDRFSAERPKGSFSTLEIQRTEQGDSAMYLCASSRWGSQETQYFGPGTRLLVL.

This chain uses TRBV15 with TRBJ1-1; D not resolved. Trimming took off 0 bases at V and 6 bases at J, with 8 bases between the two ends. The CDR3 loop spans 13 amino acids. CDR1 is LNHNV, CDR2 YYDKDF, per germline (reference sequence). CDR3 nucleotide sequence: TGTGCCACCAGCAGAGATCCCCGGCCTGAAGCTTTCTTT. Translated, it gives CATSRDPRPEAFF.

The chain couples TRBV5-4 to TRBJ1-2; the match to TRBD1 covers 7 bases. The CDR3 spans 15 residues. CDR1 and CDR2 from the germline V gene are SGHNT and YYREEE (reference sequence). J gave up 7 bases and V 4 bases, and 13 bases lay outside the gene matches. CDR3 residues: CASSRDSPKSSGYTF. In DNA, the CDR3 is TGTGCCAGCAGCCGGGACAGCCCCAAATCTAGTGGCTACACCTTC. The full variable domain, with the rest looked up from reference TRBV5-4 and TRBJ1-2, is ETGVTQSPTHLIKTRGQQVTLRCSSQSGHNTVSWYQQALGQGPQFIFQYYREEENGRGNFPPRFSGLQFPNYSSELNVNALELDDSALYLCASSRDSPKSSGYTFGSGTRLTVV.

The chain joins TRBV18 to TRBJ2-5; TRBD2 agrees at 7 bases. Germline-derived CDR1 and CDR2 are KGHSH and LQKENI. V lost 3 bases, J lost 3 bases, and 4 bases stayed unmatched. The CDR3 totals 14 residues. This chain's CDR3 is CASSPVTSKETQYF. CDR3 coding DNA: TGTGCCAGCTCACCCGTGACTAGCAAAGAGACCCAGTACTTC. The full variable domain, with the rest looked up from reference TRBV18 and TRBJ2-5, is NAGVMQNPRHLVRRRGQEARLRCSPMKGHSHVYWYRQLPEEGLKFMVYLQKENIIDESGMPKERFSAEFPKEGPSILRIQQVVRGDSAAYFCASSPVTSKETQYFGPGTRLLVL.

This chain uses TRBV7-2 with TRBJ2-1; D call uncertain. The V end lost 3 bases, the J end lost 3 bases, and 0 bases lay between the germline ends. The germline V gene has CDR1 SGHTA and CDR2 FQGNSA. The CDR3 totals 11 residues. In nucleotides, the CDR3 is TGTGCCAGCAGCTTCTACAATGAGCAGTTCTTC. Protein product: CASSFYNEQFF.

In DNA, the CDR3 is TGCGCCAGCAGCTTGGTTAGCGGGGCGCAAGAGACCCAGTACTTC. This gives the protein CASSLVSGAQETQYF. The chain uses TRBV5-1 and TRBJ2-5, with TRBD2 matching over 8 bases. The J segment lost 2 bases and the V segment lost 0 bases, leaving 3 bases of the junction unmatched. Germline CDR1 is SGHRS and CDR2 is YFSETQ. This CDR3 spans 15 amino acids.

This clone was detected only a few times. The chain employs TRBV5-4 and TRBJ1-1, with TRBD1 matching 8 bases. The V and J ends lost 4 bases and 5 bases, in that order; junction bases with no gene match: 7. Germline V CDR1 and CDR2: SGHNT, YYREEE (reference sequence). This CDR3 comprises 14 residues. The DNA of the CDR3 is TGTGCCAGCAGCCCGACGACAGGGGTTACTGAAGCTTTCTTT. Amino acid sequence: CASSPTTGVTEAFF.

This clone was recorded a few times. This sequence joins TRBV7-9 and TRBJ1-1; a possible D gene is TRBD1 (6 bases). In germline, CDR1 is SEHNR, CDR2 FQNEAQ (reference sequence). There are 14 residues in the CDR3. Trimming removed 2 bases at V and 10 bases at J, with 17 bases between. Written as DNA, the CDR3 is TGTGCCAGCAGCTTACTCATACCCCAGGGGTTAGCTTTCTTT. It encodes CASSLLIPQGLAFF.

The gene calls are TRBV2 and TRBJ1-2; tentative D call: TRBD1 (5 bases). CDR1 and CDR2 from the germline V gene are SNHLY and FYNNEI. Trimming removed 3 bases at V and 4 bases at J, with 6 bases between. The CDR3 covers 12 residues. The CDR3 sequence: CASSDRAYGYTF. The CDR3 region has the DNA TGTGCCAGCAGTGACAGGGCCTATGGCTACACCTTC.

The chain uses TRBV19 and TRBJ1-1, with a possible D match to TRBD1 (6 bases). V was clipped by 5 bases and J by 6 bases, with 16 bases between them. The CDR3 runs to 14 residues. Germline CDR1 reads LNHDA; CDR2 reads SQIVND (reference sequence). The CDR3 coding sequence is TGTGCCAGTAGTGTCAGAGGCAGGGGACCTGAAGCTTTCTTT. Its translation: CASSVRGRGPEAFF.

The sample holds one count of this clone. This chain uses TRBV5-1 with TRBJ1-2, with D perhaps TRBD1 (5 bases). V dropped 1 base and J dropped 0 bases, with 13 bases sitting between them. Germline CDR1 SGHRS, CDR2 YFSETQ. CDR3 length equals 16 residues. Here the CDR3 DNA reads TGCGCCAGCAGCTTGATCCCCCAGGGTACTAACTATGGCTACACCTTC. This translates into CASSLIPQGTNYGYTF.

This chain joins TRBV6-6 and TRBJ1-2; the D gene is possibly TRBD1 (5 bases). This CDR3 contains 14 residues. The germline gives CDR1 MNHNY, CDR2 SVGAGI (reference sequence). Trimming cost V 2 bases and J 6 bases, with 13 bases left between them. CDR3 residues: CASSYGTGIDGYTF. The CDR3, as DNA: TGTGCCAGCAGTTACGGCACAGGTATCGATGGCTACACCTTC.

V is TRBV5-1 and J is TRBJ2-3; 10 bases match TRBD2. From germline, CDR1 is SGHRS and CDR2 YFSETQ. The trim removed 2 bases at V and 5 bases at J, leaving 8 bases unmatched. This CDR3 comprises 16 residues. The CDR3 loop is CASSFDSGRAGDTQYF. For the CDR3, the DNA is TGCGCCAGCAGCTTTGACAGCGGGAGGGCGGGAGATACGCAGTATTTT. The full variable domain, completed using reference TRBV5-1 and TRBJ2-3, is KAGVTQTPRYLIKTRGQQVTLSCSPISGHRSVSWYQQTPGQGLQFLFEYFSETQRNKGNFPGRFSGRQFSNSRSEMNVSTLELGDSALYLCASSFDSGRAGDTQYFGPGTRLTVL.

The chain joins TRBV30 to TRBJ2-5; 7 nucleotides match TRBD1. The CDR3 sequence is 13 residues long. V shed 4 bases, J shed 1 base, and the junction held 3 bases outside the gene matches. Germline V CDR1 and CDR2: GTSNPN, SVGIG (reference sequence). The CDR3 sequence: CAWKGQFQETQYF. The CDR3 DNA reads TGTGCCTGGAAGGGACAGTTCCAAGAGACCCAGTACTTC.

The CDR3 DNA reads as TGCGCCAGCAGCCAAGCAGACGGGTTGTACTACGAGCAGTACTTC. Amino acid sequence: CASSQADGLYYEQYF. The V and J genes are TRBV4-1 and TRBJ2-7; the D is unclear. CDR3 length: 15 amino acids. Germline CDR1 is MGHRA and CDR2 is YSYEKL. V was cut by 1 base and J by 3 bases, with 13 bases left in between.

This clone was picked up one time. This rearrangement joins TRBV19 to TRBJ1-2, with a tentative D call TRBD1 (6 bases). CDR1 is LNHDA, CDR2 SQIVND, per germline (reference sequence). CDR3 length: 16 amino acids. Between the trimmed V and J ends, which lost 3 bases and 1 base, there was a span of 15 bases. CDR3 residues: CASSILGHPINYGYTF. CDR3 sequence (DNA): TGTGCCAGTAGTATTTTGGGACATCCGATTAACTATGGCTACACCTTC.

V is TRBV6-5 and J is TRBJ2-7, with D hard to call. CDR3 length: 11 amino acids. Germline V CDR1 and CDR2: MNHEY, SVGAGI. V lost 6 bases, J lost 6 bases, and 9 bases lay in between. The CDR3 loop reads CASRSSREQYF. The CDR3 DNA sequence: TGTGCCAGCAGGTCCTCCCGCGAGCAGTACTTC.

The chain is built from TRBV7-2 and TRBJ1-1; maybe TRBD1 (6 bases). Per the germline V gene, CDR1 is SGHTA and CDR2 is FQGNSA. The V gene lost 1 base and the J gene lost 8 bases, with 23 bases spanning the gap. CDR3 size: 17 residues. Here the CDR3 DNA reads TGTGCCAGCAGCTTAGGGGGGGGGTCACAGGGACGCACCGAAGCTTTCTTT. Amino acids: CASSLGGGSQGRTEAFF.

The V call is TRBV19, the J call TRBJ2-6; D is possibly TRBD1 (6 bases). Germline assignment: CDR1 LNHDA and CDR2 SQIVND (reference sequence). The CDR3 covers 14 residues. Trimming removed 9 bases from V and 2 bases from J, with 11 bases in between. The CDR3 spells CASRNRAGANVLTF. The CDR3, as DNA: TGTGCCAGCCGAAACAGGGCTGGGGCCAACGTCCTGACTTTC.

The chain links TRBV5-4 to TRBJ2-7; the match to TRBD2 covers 10 bases. J was trimmed by 4 bases and V by 3 bases; bases with no gene match: 7. The germline V gene encodes CDR1 SGHNT and CDR2 YYREEE (reference sequence). The CDR3 sequence is 15 residues long. The CDR3, as DNA: TGTGCCAGCAGCTCGCCAGCGGGAGGGCAGTACGAGCAGTACTTC. This encodes CASSSPAGGQYEQYF.